This TCR beta chain derives from a study of T cells in Graves' hyperthyroidism and ophthalmopathy. With duration under 3 months, ophthalmopathy was active: Clinical Activity Score at least 3, NOSPECS at least 4. Those patients with uncontrolled infection, other autoimmune disease, pregnancy or lactation were excluded. Every diagnosis used clinical symptoms, serum thyroxine and TRAb, thyroid ultrasound and orbital computed tomography. This clonotype came up many times. The target antigen is unknown. Notes on the study in general: From stable hyperthyroidism, ophthalmopathy was separated by a 13 V-J model.

Researchers amplified the TCR beta CDR3 regions from RNA transcripts. TCR CDR3 underwent first-round RT-PCR with the HTBI primer set. TCRdb recomputed calls from the multiplex PCR reads with MiXCR, one row per CDR3 protein. The table lists about 500,000 distinct CDR3 sequences, 16% of them singletons. Germline V gene lookup returns CDR1 LGHDT and CDR2 YNNKEL (reference sequence). The CDR3 is 13 residues long. The V end was cut by 5 bases, the J end by 4 bases, with 11 bases between. The sequence came from a woman aged 30 to 39 with Graves' ophthalmopathy. Sequencing input: blood. V and J are TRBV3-1 and TRBJ1-1, with D possibly being TRBD1 (5 bases). The DNA for the CDR3 is TGTGCCAGCAGCTGGGAGGGGAGCACTGAAGCTTTCTTT. Its translation is CASSWEGSTEAFF.